Included here is one T cell receptor (beta chain) sequence, with context. This CDR3 region has 15 residues. Trimming cost V 2 bases and J 1 base, with 13 bases left between them. From germline, CDR1 is SGHDT and CDR2 YYEEEE. This sample is drawn from a study of blood T cell repertoires in COVID-19. Methods used by the authors: Reference gene primer amplification yielded estimated nucleated cell counts. Libraries were prepared by immunoSEQ multiplex PCR; TCRdb keeps only in-frame clonotypes and omits some of them. V and J calls and clone size come straight from that table; D and trimming were deduced from the DNA. The table has around 100,000 clones, around 90% seen once.

Sequencing was performed on peripheral blood. The receptor comes from a woman aged 80 or over in a cohort sampled during active COVID-19. V and J are TRBV5-6 and TRBJ2-7; D remains unclear. The CDR3 bases are TGTGCCAGCAGCTTTTTACTCAAAATGTCCTACGAGCAGTACTTC. As protein: CASSFLLKMSYEQYF.